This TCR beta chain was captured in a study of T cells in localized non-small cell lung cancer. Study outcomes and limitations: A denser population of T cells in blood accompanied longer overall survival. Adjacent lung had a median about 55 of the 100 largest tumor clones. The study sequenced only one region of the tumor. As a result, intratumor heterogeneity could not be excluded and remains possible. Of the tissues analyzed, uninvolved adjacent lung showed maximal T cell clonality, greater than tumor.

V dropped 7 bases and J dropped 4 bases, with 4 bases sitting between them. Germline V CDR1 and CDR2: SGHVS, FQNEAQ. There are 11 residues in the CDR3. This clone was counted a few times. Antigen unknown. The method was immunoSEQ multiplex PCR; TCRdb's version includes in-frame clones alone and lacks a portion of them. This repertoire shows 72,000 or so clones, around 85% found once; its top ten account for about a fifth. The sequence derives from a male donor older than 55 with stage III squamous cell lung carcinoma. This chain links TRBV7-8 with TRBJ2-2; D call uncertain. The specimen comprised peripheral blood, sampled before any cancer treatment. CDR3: CASTRTGELFF. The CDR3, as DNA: TGTGCCAGCACCCGCACCGGGGAGCTGTTTTTT.